This T cell receptor (beta chain) emerged from a study of post-analysis software for immune sequencing data. For the study at large: Several disease courses (relapsing-remitting, secondary progressive and progressive-relapsing) of multiple sclerosis were included. General study results and limits: Controls had significantly higher normalized Chao1 diversity than multiple sclerosis patients. Elevated frequency relative to controls characterized several TRBV segments in patients, TRBV5-6, TRBV5-1 and TRBV20-1 among them.

V dropped 4 bases and J dropped 2 bases, with 0 bases sitting between them. CDR1 and CDR2 (germline): MNHEY, SMNVEV (reference sequence). The length of the CDR3 is 12 residues. Unique molecular identifiers had been added to the TCR beta cDNA libraries. Using its own MiXCR run on the PCR reads, TCRdb lists one record per CDR3 protein. The sample holds fewer than 850,000 distinct CDR3 sequences; more than 45% are singletons and the top ten take roughly 4.9%. This clonotype showed up just a few times. What it recognizes is unknown. The rearrangement uses TRBV27 and TRBJ1-6; D remains unclear. The sequenced sample was blood. This receptor was obtained from a girl aged 10 to 17 with multiple sclerosis. For the CDR3, the DNA is TGTGCCAGCAGTTCCTATAATTCACCCCTCCACTTT. Amino acid sequence: CASSSYNSPLHF.